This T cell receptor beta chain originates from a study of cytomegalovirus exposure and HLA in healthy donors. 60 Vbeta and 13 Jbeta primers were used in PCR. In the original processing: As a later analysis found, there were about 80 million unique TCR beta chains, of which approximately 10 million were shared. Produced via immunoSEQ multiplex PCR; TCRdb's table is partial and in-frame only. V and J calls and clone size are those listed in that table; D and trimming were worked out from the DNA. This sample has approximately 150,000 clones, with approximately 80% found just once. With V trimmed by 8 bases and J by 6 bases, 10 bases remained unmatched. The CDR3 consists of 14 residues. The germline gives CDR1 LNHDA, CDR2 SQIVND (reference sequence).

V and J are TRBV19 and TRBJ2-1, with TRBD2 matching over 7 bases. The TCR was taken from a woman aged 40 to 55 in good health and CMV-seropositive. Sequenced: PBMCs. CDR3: CASHHLGGSNEQFF. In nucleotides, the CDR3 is TGTGCCAGTCACCATCTTGGCGGGAGCAATGAGCAGTTCTTC.